This T cell receptor (beta chain) was sequenced for a study of cytomegalovirus exposure and HLA in healthy donors. The study, taken as a whole, reports: HLA-A and HLA-B allele assignments for most subjects were reportedly predicted accurately using TCR beta sequences. Differences between HLA loci emerged in a later analysis of TCR association rates, with DRB1 most and HLA-C fewest.

Germline CDR1 LNHNV, CDR2 YYDKDF (reference sequence). J lost 3 bases, V lost 4 bases, and 5 bases had no gene match. The CDR3 runs 15 residues. Concerning this clone: What it binds is not known.

A multiplex PCR was run with 60 Vbeta primers and 13 Jbeta primers. Data came from immunoSEQ multiplex PCR; TCRdb stores just in-frame clones and leaves some out. In the table there are about 140,000 clones, over 65% of which are singletons. This sequence originates from a female donor in good health and CMV-seropositive. Sequenced: PBMCs. This sequence joins TRBV15 and TRBJ2-3; 9 bases align to TRBD1. The CDR3 sequence is CATSIPGTGTDTQYF. The CDR3 coding sequence is TGTGCCACCAGCATCCCCGGGACAGGGACAGATACGCAGTATTTT.